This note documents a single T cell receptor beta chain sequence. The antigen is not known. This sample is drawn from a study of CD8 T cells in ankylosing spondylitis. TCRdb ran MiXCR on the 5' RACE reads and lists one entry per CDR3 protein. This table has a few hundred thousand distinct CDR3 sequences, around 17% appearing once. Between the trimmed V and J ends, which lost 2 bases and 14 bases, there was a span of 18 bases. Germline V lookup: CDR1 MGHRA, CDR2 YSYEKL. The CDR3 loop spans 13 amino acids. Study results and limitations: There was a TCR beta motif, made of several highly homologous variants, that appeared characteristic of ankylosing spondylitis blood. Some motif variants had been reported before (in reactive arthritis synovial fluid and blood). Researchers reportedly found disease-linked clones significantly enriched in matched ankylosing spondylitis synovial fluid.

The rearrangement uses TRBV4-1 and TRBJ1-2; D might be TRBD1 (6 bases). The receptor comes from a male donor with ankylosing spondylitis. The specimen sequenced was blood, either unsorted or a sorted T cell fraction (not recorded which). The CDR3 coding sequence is TGCGCCAGCAGCCAATTCGGGACACCCCCAGGTACCTTC. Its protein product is CASSQFGTPPGTF.